This TCR beta chain was retrieved from a study of blood T cell repertoires in COVID-19. Study at large: From T cells, B-cell-depleted T cells, or PBMCs came the material, which was cDNA or gDNA.

Study processing details: Cell counts per sample came from amplifying reference gene primers. The data were produced by immunoSEQ multiplex PCR, yet TCRdb's version contains in-frame clones alone and is incomplete. The V and J calls and the clone size are those of that table, but D and trimming were determined from the DNA. Among 3,000 to 3,500 clones, around 80% were seen once, and the ten largest hold about a fifth. CDR1 MDHEN and CDR2 SYDVKM come from the germline V gene. V was pared by 5 bases and J by 7 bases, with 10 bases of the junction left unmatched. The CDR3 is 16 amino acids. V usage is TRBV28 and J usage is TRBJ1-5, with 11 bases lining up with TRBD1. The clonotype was recovered from a human donor in a cohort sampled during active COVID-19. Material for sequencing was peripheral blood. The CDR3 DNA follows: TGTGCCAGCAGTCCCGCCGGACAGGGGGCAGGACAGCCCCAGCATTTT. This translates into CASSPAGQGAGQPQHF.